These 28 T cell receptor beta chains came from one sample sequenced in a study of cytomegalovirus exposure and HLA in healthy donors. The study ran its PCR with 60 Vbeta and 13 Jbeta primers. The data were produced by immunoSEQ multiplex PCR, yet TCRdb's version contains in-frame clones alone and is incomplete. The sample holds 160,000 or so clones, about four fifths seen once. Sequencing input: PBMCs. Receptors were obtained from a woman younger than 30 in good health and CMV-seropositive.

This chain links TRBV11-1 with TRBJ1-1; D perhaps matches TRBD1 (5 bases). The CDR3 runs to 15 residues. The V gene lost 3 bases and the J gene lost 8 bases, with 19 bases spanning the gap. In germline, CDR1 is SGHAT, CDR2 FQDESV (reference sequence). DNA of the CDR3: TGTGCCAGCAGCTTGGGAGGGCTCGGGACTCGAGAAGCTTTCTTT. Its protein is CASSLGGLGTREAFF.

J is TRBJ1-2 and V is TRBV27, with D possibly matching TRBD1 (6 bases). There are 17 residues in the CDR3. Germline assignment: CDR1 MNHEY and CDR2 SMNVEV (reference sequence). Deletions cut 3 bases from V and 6 bases from J, with 23 bases between. CDR3 bases: TGTGCCAGCAGTTTGACCTCACTACAGGGAATTGTGAATGGCTACACCTTC. Residues: CASSLTSLQGIVNGYTF.

The chain uses TRBV7-2 and TRBJ2-3; 10 positions agree with TRBD2. Germline trimming cut 5 bases from V and 1 base from J; bases unmatched to any gene: 6. The germline CDR1 and CDR2 sequences are SGHTA and FQGNSA. The CDR3 extends over 16 amino acids. The chain's CDR3 is CASSHKSGGGTDTQYF. DNA for the CDR3: TGTGCCAGCAGCCATAAGAGCGGGGGGGGCACAGATACGCAGTATTTT.

The CDR3 here is CASSILAGGPYNEQFF. In DNA, the CDR3 is TGTGCCAGCAGCATATTAGCGGGGGGGCCTTACAATGAGCAGTTCTTC. The chain combines TRBV5-4 with TRBJ2-1; 11 nucleotides align to TRBD2. The ends lost 4 bases at V and 4 bases at J; junction bases unmatched: 7. In germline, CDR1 is SGHNT, CDR2 YYREEE (reference sequence). The CDR3 consists of 16 residues.

The V gene is TRBV10-3, the J gene TRBJ1-3; D is ambiguous. Trimming shortened V by 0 bases and J by 2 bases, and 11 bases separated the two germline ends. The germline CDR1 and CDR2 sequences are ENHRY and SYGVKD. This CDR3 has 16 amino acids. The CDR3 nucleotides are TGTGCCATCAGTGAGTCCCCACAGTTCCCTGGAAACACCATATATTTT. Translating it yields CAISESPQFPGNTIYF.

The V and J genes are TRBV28 and TRBJ2-7; D gene uncertain. V was pared by 2 bases and J by 0 bases, with 14 bases between. The CDR3 has 16 residues. Looked up from germline, CDR1 is MDHEN and CDR2 is SYDVKM. This CDR3 reads CASSLNLGFSSYEQYF. The CDR3 DNA is TGTGCCAGCAGTTTAAATCTAGGATTTAGCTCCTACGAGCAGTACTTC.

Only a few counts were recorded for this clone. V gene TRBV19 combines with J gene TRBJ1-1; 8 positions match TRBD1. The germline V gene encodes CDR1 LNHDA and CDR2 SQIVND (reference sequence). V lost 5 bases to trimming and J lost 4 bases; unmatched junction nucleotides: 9. This CDR3 is built from 15 residues. The CDR3 spells CASSFRTGRITEAFF. The CDR3 DNA is TGTGCCAGTAGTTTTAGGACAGGGAGGATCACTGAAGCTTTCTTT.

The CDR3 region has the DNA TGTGCCAGCACCCAACGGGTCCTCAATGAGCAGTTCTTC. Protein: CASTQRVLNEQFF. The genes are TRBV13 and TRBJ2-1, with unresolved D. The CDR3 contains 13 residues. Germline V gene lookup returns CDR1 PRHDT and CDR2 FYEKMQ (reference sequence). V lost 7 bases and J 6 bases, leaving 13 bases between the germline ends. Combining the CDR3 with reference TRBV13 and TRBJ2-1 gives the whole variable domain AAGVIQSPRHLIKEKRETATLKCYPIPRHDTVYWYQQGPGQDPQFLISFYEKMQSDKGSIPDRFSAQQFSDYHSELNMSSLELGDSALYFCASTQRVLNEQFFGPGTRLTVL.

This clone has only one observation. The genes are TRBV9 and TRBJ2-7; D remains ambiguous. The V gene's germline CDR1 is SGDLS and CDR2 YYNGEE. The CDR3 contains 15 residues. V was pared by 1 base and J by 4 bases, with 15 bases between. The CDR3 nucleotides are TGTGCCAGCAGCGTAAGGAGCCACCCCGGGTACGAGCAGTACTTC. Its translation: CASSVRSHPGYEQYF.

This chain links TRBV7-7 with TRBJ2-5; 7 positions match TRBD2. The CDR3 totals 14 residues. Germline V gene sequence: CDR1 SSHAT, CDR2 FNYEAQ (reference sequence). The CDR3 is CAVTGGGLKETQYF. CDR3 DNA sequence: TGTGCTGTTACTGGGGGGGGACTAAAAGAGACCCAGTACTTC.

This clone occurred once. The chain has TRBV19 and TRBJ2-1, with 7 bases matching TRBD1. The germline gives CDR1 LNHDA, CDR2 SQIVND (reference sequence). The CDR3 is made up of 15 amino acids. V gave up 2 bases and J gave up 5 bases; unmatched junction bases: 6. CDR3 bases: TGTGCCAGTAGTATACAGGGAAGGGGGCACAATGAGCAGTTCTTC. Its translation: CASSIQGRGHNEQFF.

The chain employs TRBV7-2 and TRBJ1-6; 7 nucleotides agree with TRBD1. After removal of 6 bases from V and 12 bases from J, the junction contained 11 bases not matched to a gene. CDR1 SGHTA and CDR2 FQGNSA come from the germline V gene. CDR3 length: 14 residues. CDR3 nucleotides: TGTGCCAGCAGGGAGGGACAGCCCCAGGGACCCCTCCACTTT. It is translated as CASREGQPQGPLHF. Drawing the rest from reference TRBV7-2 and TRBJ1-6, the complete variable domain is GAGVSQSPSNKVTEKGKDVELRCDPISGHTALYWYRQSLGQGLEFLIYFQGNSAPDKSGLPSDRFSAERTGGSVSTLTIQRTQQEDSAVYLCASREGQPQGPLHFGNGTRLTVT.

V and J are TRBV9 and TRBJ2-1; the match to TRBD2 covers 9 bases. This CDR3 has 16 residues. The V and J ends lost 3 bases and 4 bases, in that order; junction bases with no gene match: 8. CDR1 and CDR2 from the germline V gene are SGDLS and YYNGEE. This CDR3 is CASSGPLSGGYNEQFF. CDR3 DNA: TGTGCCAGCAGCGGCCCCCTGAGCGGGGGGTACAATGAGCAGTTCTTC. Full variable domain (rest looked up from reference TRBV9 and TRBJ2-1): DSGVTQTPKHLITATGQRVTLRCSPRSGDLSVYWYQQSLDQGLQFLIQYYNGEERAKGNILERFSAQQFPDLHSELNLSSLELGDSALYFCASSGPLSGGYNEQFFGPGTRLTVL.

V and J are TRBV5-8 and TRBJ2-2; 8 nucleotides line up with TRBD2. CDR3 length: 15 amino acids. Germline CDR1 is SGHTS and CDR2 is YDEGEE. V trimming: 0 bases; J trimming: 6 bases; junction bases outside the gene matches: 4. The CDR3 loop is CASSLGSGAPGELFF. Here the CDR3 DNA reads TGTGCCAGCAGCTTGGGTAGCGGGGCTCCCGGGGAGCTGTTTTTT.

This chain links TRBV6-1 with TRBJ1-5; D not resolved. CDR3 length: 12 residues. Germline V CDR1 and CDR2: MNHNS, SASEGT. V lost 3 bases to trimming and J lost 9 bases, with 9 bases between them. The CDR3 DNA reads TGTGCCAGCAGTGAGTTCGTCCGGCCCCAGCATTTT. Amino acids: CASSEFVRPQHF.

The chain couples TRBV6-6 to TRBJ1-6; 9 bases match TRBD1. V shed 6 bases and J 9 bases; nucleotides not matched to a gene: 3. This CDR3 has 13 residues. CDR1 is MNHNY, CDR2 SVGAGI, per germline (reference sequence). The CDR3 DNA follows: TGTGCCAGCAGCCCGGACAGGGGTTCACCCCTCCACTTT. Translation gives CASSPDRGSPLHF.

The CDR3 region is CASSFQEPYEQYF. The DNA for the CDR3 is TGTGCCAGCAGTTTTCAGGAACCCTACGAGCAGTACTTC. V is TRBV28 and J is TRBJ2-7, with no clear D. Trimming removed 3 bases at V and 2 bases at J, with 8 bases between. Germline CDR1 is MDHEN and CDR2 is SYDVKM. The CDR3 spans 13 residues.

The chain links TRBV7-9 to TRBJ2-2, with TRBD1 matching over 8 bases. Trimming at V came to 2 bases and at J to 6 bases, leaving 2 bases not matched to a gene. The germline V gene has CDR1 SEHNR and CDR2 FQNEAQ (reference sequence). The CDR3 covers 14 residues. The CDR3 sequence: CASSLQGAAGELFF. The CDR3, as DNA: TGTGCCAGCAGCTTACAGGGGGCAGCCGGGGAGCTGTTTTTT.

The J gene is TRBJ2-3, the V gene TRBV6-6; D possibly corresponds to TRBD1 (7 bases). Germline CDR1 reads MNHNY; CDR2 reads SVGAGI (reference sequence). CDR3 length: 12 residues. With 7 bases removed from V and 11 bases from J, the gap between germline ends came to 16 bases. This CDR3 is CASTPRQGLQYF. The CDR3 bases are TGTGCCAGCACCCCTCGACAGGGACTGCAGTATTTT.

This clone was detected only a few times. CDR3 nucleotide sequence: TGTGCCAGCAGCCCACAGGGGCCGGGGGCGAGGGAGCAGTACTTC. Protein: CASSPQGPGAREQYF. This chain links TRBV11-3 with TRBJ2-7; D may be TRBD1 (7 bases). The CDR3 has 15 amino acids. V lost 5 bases and J 7 bases, leaving 21 bases between the germline ends. Germline CDR1 is SGHNT and CDR2 is YENEEA.

The chain combines TRBV11-2 with TRBJ2-3; 12 bases are a match to TRBD2. Trimming removed 5 bases from V and 3 bases from J; junction bases left unmatched: 3. Per germline, CDR1 SGHAT and CDR2 FQNNGV. The CDR3 covers 15 residues. The CDR3 reads CASSETSGGTDTQYF. CDR3 bases: TGTGCCAGCAGCGAAACTAGCGGGGGGACAGATACGCAGTATTTT. The variable domain in full, with the rest retrieved from reference TRBV11-2 and TRBJ2-3, is EAGVAQSPRYKIIEKRQSVAFWCNPISGHATLYWYQQILGQGPKLLIQFQNNGVVDDSQLPKDRFSAERLKGVDSTLKIQPAKLEDSAVYLCASSETSGGTDTQYFGPGTRLTVL.

J is TRBJ2-1 and V is TRBV27; TRBD2 matches 7 bases. This CDR3 region has 12 residues. V dropped 5 bases and J dropped 10; count of bases not matched to a gene: 5. The germline V gene has CDR1 MNHEY and CDR2 SMNVEV (reference sequence). The CDR3 region is CASSPGLGEQFF. CDR3 nucleotide sequence: TGTGCCAGCAGTCCCGGACTAGGGGAGCAGTTCTTC.

This clone was observed a handful of times. The chain couples TRBV13 to TRBJ1-2; 7 positions match TRBD1. Per the germline V gene, CDR1 is PRHDT and CDR2 is FYEKMQ (reference sequence). The ends lost 5 bases at V and 7 bases at J; junction bases unmatched: 10. The CDR3 extends over 14 amino acids. CDR3 sequence (DNA): TGTGCCAGCAGCGTAGCAGGGGGGACACGTGGCTACACCTTC. Amino acid sequence: CASSVAGGTRGYTF. The whole variable domain, remainder taken from reference TRBV13 and TRBJ1-2, is AAGVIQSPRHLIKEKRETATLKCYPIPRHDTVYWYQQGPGQDPQFLISFYEKMQSDKGSIPDRFSAQQFSDYHSELNMSSLELGDSALYFCASSVAGGTRGYTFGSGTRLTVV.

This clone was counted only a few times. In nucleotides, the CDR3 is TGTGCCAGCAGTTCTACAGATACAAATCAGCCCCAGCATTTT. Amino acid sequence: CASSSTDTNQPQHF. The genes are TRBV7-9 and TRBJ1-5; no clear D gene. CDR3 size: 14 residues. Germline V gene sequence: CDR1 SEHNR, CDR2 FQNEAQ (reference sequence). Between the trimmed V and J ends, which lost 6 bases and 4 bases, there was a span of 13 bases.

The chain employs TRBV4-2 and TRBJ2-5; unclear D gene. The CDR3 is 12 residues long. Germline CDR1 and CDR2: LGHNA and YNFKEQ. Deletions cut 0 bases from V and 5 bases from J, with 4 bases between. CDR3 bases: TGTGCCAGCAGCCAAGATCGGGAGACCCAGTACTTC. It translates to CASSQDRETQYF.

The chain has TRBV11-2 and TRBJ2-7; 7 bases fit TRBD2. V lost 1 base to trimming and J lost 11 bases; unmatched junction nucleotides: 8. Germline values: CDR1 SGHAT, CDR2 FQNNGV. CDR3 length: 13 residues. The CDR3 sequence is CASSLATRGTKYF. CDR3 in DNA: TGTGCCAGCAGCTTAGCAACCAGAGGGACTAAGTACTTC. The full variable domain, completed using reference TRBV11-2 and TRBJ2-7, is EAGVAQSPRYKIIEKRQSVAFWCNPISGHATLYWYQQILGQGPKLLIQFQNNGVVDDSQLPKDRFSAERLKGVDSTLKIQPAKLEDSAVYLCASSLATRGTKYFGPGTRLTVT.

The gene calls are TRBV10-3 and TRBJ2-7, with 8 positions matching TRBD1. In germline, CDR1 is ENHRY, CDR2 SYGVKD. The CDR3 runs to 15 residues. J gave up 2 bases and V 4 bases, and 7 bases lay outside the gene matches. In DNA form, the CDR3 reads TGTGCCATCAGTGCAGGACAGGGACTTCCCTACGAGCAGTACTTC. It translates to CAISAGQGLPYEQYF.

The chain recombines TRBV7-2 with TRBJ1-3; no definite D call. The CDR3 consists of 16 residues. Germline CDR1 and CDR2: SGHTA and FQGNSA. Trimming pared 4 bases from V and 0 bases from J, leaving 13 bases between. CDR3 DNA sequence: TGTGCCAGCAGCTCTCAAACAGCCAACTCTGGAAACACCATATATTTT. Amino acid sequence: CASSSQTANSGNTIYF.